A selection of T cell receptor beta chains follows, all from one sample in a study of T cells after yellow fever vaccination. TCRdb processed the 5' RACE reads anew with MiXCR; each CDR3 protein has one entry. The table lists about 580,000 distinct CDR3 sequences, 17% of them singletons. This material consisted of PBMCs, taken roughly 5 days after the first yellow fever vaccination. The receptor set was obtained from a man younger than 30 who received the YFV17D yellow fever vaccine. Each CDR3 is given with its conserved first and last residue. D genes are given only for firm matches. Size is omitted from some rows. Given values are once, few, many or a class for expanded clones.

TRBV5-4,TRBJ1-3,NA,NA,CASSLDLTTSGNTIYF,TGTGCCAGCAGCTTGGATCTGACCACCTCTGGAAACACCATATATTTT
TRBV4-2,TRBJ2-7,NA,NA,CASSQDIPGEQYF,TGTGCCAGCAGCCAAGATATTCCTGGCGAGCAGTACTTC
TRBV6-5,TRBJ2-7,TRBD1,NA,CASISTGVSRTVVF,TGTGCCAGCATTTCGACAGGGGTCTCCCGGACGGTAGTCTTC
TRBV6-5,TRBJ2-1,NA,NA,CASSYSSGNYNEQFF,TGTGCCAGCAGTTACTCTAGCGGAAACTACAATGAGCAGTTCTTC
TRBV5-1,TRBJ2-7,NA,NA,CASGPTDREQYF,TGCGCCAGCGGTCCGACAGACCGCGAGCAGTACTTC
TRBV13,TRBJ2-1,NA,NA,CASRITSIPEQFF,TGTGCCAGCAGAATCACTAGCATCCCTGAGCAGTTCTTC
TRBV7-8,TRBJ2-3,NA,NA,CASSLAEPLVTDTQYF,TGTGCCAGCAGCTTAGCGGAACCGTTGGTCACAGACACGCAGTATTTT
TRBV20-1,TRBJ2-1,NA,NA,CSAGSPYNEQFF,TGCAGTGCTGGTTCTCCTTACAATGAGCAGTTCTTC
TRBV7-2,TRBJ2-5,TRBD1,NA,CASSTQSRGPGETQYF,TGTGCCAGCAGCACCCAAAGCAGGGGGCCGGGAGAGACCCAGTACTTC
TRBV5-1,TRBJ2-5,NA,NA,CASSSSTVQETQYF,TGCGCCAGCAGCTCTTCGACAGTACAAGAGACCCAGTACTTC
TRBV25-1,TRBJ1-6,NA,few,CASTSGTSDSPLHF,TGTGCCAGCACATCCGGGACGTCGGATTCACCCCTCCACTTT
TRBV6-2/TRBV6-3,TRBJ2-2,NA,few,CASSYNRGLANTGELFF,TGTGCCAGCAGTTATAACAGGGGACTTGCTAACACCGGGGAGCTGTTTTTT
TRBV28,TRBJ2-5,TRBD1,few,CASRTGTGPTETQYF,TGTGCCAGCAGAACCGGGACAGGACCTACAGAGACCCAGTACTTC
TRBV11-2,TRBJ1-4,NA,few,CASSPARDVATNEKLFF,TGTGCCAGCAGCCCCGCCCGGGACGTTGCAACTAATGAAAAACTGTTTTTT
TRBV16,TRBJ2-3,NA,many,CASSQLWSNTDTQYF,TGTGCCAGCAGCCAATTGTGGTCGAACACAGATACGCAGTATTTT
TRBV19,TRBJ1-1,NA,NA,CASSIDKRRIQAFF,TGTGCCAGTAGTATAGACAAACGTCGGATACAGGCTTTCTTT
TRBV19,TRBJ2-1,TRBD2,NA,CASSTRGGSYNEQFF,TGTGCCAGTAGTACGCGGGGGGGATCCTACAATGAGCAGTTCTTC
TRBV12-3/TRBV12-4,TRBJ1-1,NA,many,CASSLAWASRMNTEAFF,TGTGCCAGCAGTTTAGCCTGGGCCAGCCGGATGAACACTGAAGCTTTCTTT
TRBV6-1,TRBJ2-5,TRBD2,NA,CASSPSGGLETQYF,TGTGCCAGCAGCCCTAGCGGGGGGCTGGAGACCCAGTACTTC
TRBV12-3/TRBV12-4,TRBJ1-3,NA,NA,CASSLSWAGNTIYF,TGTGCCAGCAGTTTATCTTGGGCTGGAAACACCATATATTTT
TRBV6-5,TRBJ2-2,TRBD2,NA,CASSYSFGLAASGELFF,TGTGCCAGCAGTTACTCCTTCGGACTAGCGGCTTCGGGGGAGCTGTTTTTT